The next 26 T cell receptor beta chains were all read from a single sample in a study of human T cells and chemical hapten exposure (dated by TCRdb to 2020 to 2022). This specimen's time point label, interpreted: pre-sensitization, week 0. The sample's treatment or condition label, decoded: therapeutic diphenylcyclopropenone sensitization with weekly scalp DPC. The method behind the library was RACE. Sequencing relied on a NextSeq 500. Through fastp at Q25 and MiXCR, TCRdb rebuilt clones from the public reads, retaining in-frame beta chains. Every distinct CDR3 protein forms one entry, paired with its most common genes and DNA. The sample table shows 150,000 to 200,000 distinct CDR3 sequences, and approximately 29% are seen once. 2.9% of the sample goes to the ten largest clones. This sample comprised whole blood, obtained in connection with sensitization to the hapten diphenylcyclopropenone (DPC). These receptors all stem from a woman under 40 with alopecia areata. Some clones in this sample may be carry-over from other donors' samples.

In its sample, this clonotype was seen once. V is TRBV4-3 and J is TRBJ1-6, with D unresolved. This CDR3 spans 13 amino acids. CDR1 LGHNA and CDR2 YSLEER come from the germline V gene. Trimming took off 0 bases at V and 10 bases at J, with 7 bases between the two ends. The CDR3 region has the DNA TGCGCCAGCAGCCAAGAGTATAGGTCACCCCTCCACTTT. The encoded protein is CASSQEYRSPLHF.

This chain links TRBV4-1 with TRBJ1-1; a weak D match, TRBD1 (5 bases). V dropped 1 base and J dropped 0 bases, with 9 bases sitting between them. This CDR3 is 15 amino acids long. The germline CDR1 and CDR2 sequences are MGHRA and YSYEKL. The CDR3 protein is CASSQAPGMNTEAFF. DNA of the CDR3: TGCGCCAGCAGCCAAGCCCCAGGGATGAACACTGAAGCTTTCTTT.

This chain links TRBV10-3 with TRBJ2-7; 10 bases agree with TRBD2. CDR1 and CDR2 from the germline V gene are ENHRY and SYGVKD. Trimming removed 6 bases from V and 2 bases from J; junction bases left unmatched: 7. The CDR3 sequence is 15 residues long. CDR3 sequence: CAIRAGLAETYEQYF. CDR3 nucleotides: TGTGCCATCAGGGCCGGACTAGCGGAAACCTACGAGCAGTACTTC.

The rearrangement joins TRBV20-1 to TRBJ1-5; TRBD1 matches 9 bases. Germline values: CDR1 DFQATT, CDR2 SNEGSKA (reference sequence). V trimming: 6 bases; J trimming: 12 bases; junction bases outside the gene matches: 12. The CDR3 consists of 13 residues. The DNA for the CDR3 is TGCAGTGCAAACCGGGACAGGGAAGGAGGCCAGCATTTT. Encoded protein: CSANRDREGGQHF.

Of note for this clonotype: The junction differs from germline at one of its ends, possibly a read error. CDR3 bases: TGTGCCAGCTCAACCTCGGGACTCCGGACCAATGAGCAGTCCTTC. Translation: CASSTSGLRTNEQSF. The chain is built from TRBV18 and TRBJ2-1, with D perhaps TRBD2 (6 bases). This CDR3 spans 15 amino acids. The V gene's germline CDR1 is KGHSH and CDR2 LQKENI.

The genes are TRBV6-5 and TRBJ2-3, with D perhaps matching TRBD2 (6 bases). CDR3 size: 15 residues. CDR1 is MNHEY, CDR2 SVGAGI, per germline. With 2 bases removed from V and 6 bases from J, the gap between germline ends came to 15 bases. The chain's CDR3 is CASSYARGKSDTQYF. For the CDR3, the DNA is TGTGCCAGCAGTTACGCACGGGGGAAATCGGATACGCAGTATTTT.

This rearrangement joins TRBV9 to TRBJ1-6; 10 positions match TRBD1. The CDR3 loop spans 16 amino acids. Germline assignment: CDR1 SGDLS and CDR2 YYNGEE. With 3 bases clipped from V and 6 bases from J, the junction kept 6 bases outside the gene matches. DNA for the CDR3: TGTGCCAGCAGCGCGACAGGGGGCTACATTAATTCACCCCTCCACTTT. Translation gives CASSATGGYINSPLHF.

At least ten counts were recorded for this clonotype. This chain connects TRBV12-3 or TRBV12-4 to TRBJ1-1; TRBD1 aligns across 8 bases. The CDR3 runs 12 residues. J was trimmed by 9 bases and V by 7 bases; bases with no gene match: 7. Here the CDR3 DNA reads TGTGCCAGCAAACCGACAGGGGCCAAAGCTTTCTTT. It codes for CASKPTGAKAFF.

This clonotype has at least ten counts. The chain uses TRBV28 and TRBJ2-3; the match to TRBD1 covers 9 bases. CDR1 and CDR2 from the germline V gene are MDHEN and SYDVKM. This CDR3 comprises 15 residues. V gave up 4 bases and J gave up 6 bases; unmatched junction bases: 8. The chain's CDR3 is CASSSAQGAYDTQYF. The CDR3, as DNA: TGTGCCAGCAGTTCCGCACAGGGGGCATATGATACGCAGTATTTT.

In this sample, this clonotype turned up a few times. The CDR3 DNA reads as TGCGCCAGCAGACTATCTGCGGGGAACACTGAAGCTTTCTTT. It codes for CASRLSAGNTEAFF. The chain carries TRBV10-2 and TRBJ1-1, with no clear D. The CDR3 has 14 residues. Germline V gene data show CDR1 as WSHSY and CDR2 as SAAADI. Deletions cut 6 bases from V and 1 base from J, with 12 bases between.

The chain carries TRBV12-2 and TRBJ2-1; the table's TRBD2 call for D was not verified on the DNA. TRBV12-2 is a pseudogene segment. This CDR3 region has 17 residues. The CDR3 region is CASRKTTSGSSYNEQFF. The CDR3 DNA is TGTGCAAGTCGCAAAACGACTAGCGGGAGTTCCTACAATGAGCAGTTCTTC.

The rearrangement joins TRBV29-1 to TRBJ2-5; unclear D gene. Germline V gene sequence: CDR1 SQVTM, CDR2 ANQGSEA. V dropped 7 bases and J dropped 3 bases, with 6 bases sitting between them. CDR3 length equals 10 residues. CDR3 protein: CSAMEETQYF. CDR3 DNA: TGCAGCGCTATGGAAGAGACCCAGTACTTC. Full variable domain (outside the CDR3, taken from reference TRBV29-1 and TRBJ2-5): SAVISQKPSRDICQRGTSLTIQCQVDSQVTMMFWYRQQPGQSLTLIATANQGSEATYESGFVIDKFPISRPNLTFSTLTVSNMSPEDSSIYLCSAMEETQYFGPGTRLLVL.

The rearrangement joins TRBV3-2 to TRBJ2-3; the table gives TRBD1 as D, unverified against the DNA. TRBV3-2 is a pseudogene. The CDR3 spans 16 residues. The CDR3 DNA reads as TGTGCCAGCACCCAGGAATCCAGGGAGCGCACAGATACGCAGTATTTT. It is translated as CASTQESRERTDTQYF.

The CDR3 region is CATSQVGYNEQFF. CDR3 DNA: TGTGCCACCAGTCAAGTGGGTTACAATGAGCAGTTCTTC. The chain combines TRBV24-1 with TRBJ2-1, with D unclear. In germline, CDR1 is KGHDR, CDR2 SFDVKD. CDR3 length: 13 residues. V was pared by 6 bases and J by 4 bases, with 9 bases between.

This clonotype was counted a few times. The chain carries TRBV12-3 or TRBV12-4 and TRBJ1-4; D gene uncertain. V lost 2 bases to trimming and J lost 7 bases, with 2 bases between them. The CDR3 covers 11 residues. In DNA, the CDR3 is TGTGCCAGCAGTTTAAGTGAAAAACTGTTTTTT. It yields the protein CASSLSEKLFF.

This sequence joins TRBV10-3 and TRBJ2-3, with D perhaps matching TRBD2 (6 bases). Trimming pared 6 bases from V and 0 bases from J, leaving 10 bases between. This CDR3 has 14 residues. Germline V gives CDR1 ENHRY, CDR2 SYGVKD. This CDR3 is CAIRSGTSTDTQYF. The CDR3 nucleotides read TGTGCCATCAGGTCCGGGACTAGCACAGATACGCAGTATTTT.

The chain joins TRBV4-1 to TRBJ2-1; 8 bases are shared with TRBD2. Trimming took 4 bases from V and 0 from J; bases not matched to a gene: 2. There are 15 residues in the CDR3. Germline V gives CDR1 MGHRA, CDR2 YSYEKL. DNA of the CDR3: TGCGCCAGCAGCCCGGCGGGGGGCTCCTACAATGAGCAGTTCTTC. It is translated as CASSPAGGSYNEQFF.

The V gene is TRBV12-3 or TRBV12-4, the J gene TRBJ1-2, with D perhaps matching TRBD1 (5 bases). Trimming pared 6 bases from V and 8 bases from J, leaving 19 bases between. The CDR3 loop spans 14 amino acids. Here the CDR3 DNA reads TGTGCCAGCAGCCCTCTTGAGGGGAAAGGCGGCTACACCTTC. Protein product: CASSPLEGKGGYTF.

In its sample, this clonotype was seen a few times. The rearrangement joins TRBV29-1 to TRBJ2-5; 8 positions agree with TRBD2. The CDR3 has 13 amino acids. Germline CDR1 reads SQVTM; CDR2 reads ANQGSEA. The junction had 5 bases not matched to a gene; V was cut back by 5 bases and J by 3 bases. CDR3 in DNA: TGCAGCGTTTCCCCGGGACTAGAAGAGACCCAGTACTTC. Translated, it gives CSVSPGLEETQYF.

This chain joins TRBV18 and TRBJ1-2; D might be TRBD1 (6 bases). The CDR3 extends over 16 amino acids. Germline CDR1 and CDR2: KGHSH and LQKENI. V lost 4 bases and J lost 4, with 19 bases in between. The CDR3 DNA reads TGTGCCAGCTCACTCGGAAGGACAGCCGAGCCCTATGGCTACACCTTC. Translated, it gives CASSLGRTAEPYGYTF.

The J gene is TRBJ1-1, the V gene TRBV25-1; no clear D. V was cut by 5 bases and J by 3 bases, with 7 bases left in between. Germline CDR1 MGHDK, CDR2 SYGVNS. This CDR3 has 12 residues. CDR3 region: CASSRADTEAFF. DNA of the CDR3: TGTGCCAGCAGTCGGGCGGACACTGAAGCTTTCTTT.

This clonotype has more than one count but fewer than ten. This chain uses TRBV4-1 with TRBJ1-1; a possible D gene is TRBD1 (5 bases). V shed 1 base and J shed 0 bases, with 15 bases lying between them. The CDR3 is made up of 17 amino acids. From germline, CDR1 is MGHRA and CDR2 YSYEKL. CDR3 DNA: TGCGCCAGCAGCCAAGTGGACATGGGGTTCGTGAACACTGAAGCTTTCTTT. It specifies CASSQVDMGFVNTEAFF.

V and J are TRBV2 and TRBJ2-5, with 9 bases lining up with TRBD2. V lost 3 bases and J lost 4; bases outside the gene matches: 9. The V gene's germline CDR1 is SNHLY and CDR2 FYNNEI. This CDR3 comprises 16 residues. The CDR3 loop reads CASSERRGGQRETQYF. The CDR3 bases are TGTGCCAGCAGTGAGAGGCGGGGGGGCCAGCGAGAGACCCAGTACTTC.

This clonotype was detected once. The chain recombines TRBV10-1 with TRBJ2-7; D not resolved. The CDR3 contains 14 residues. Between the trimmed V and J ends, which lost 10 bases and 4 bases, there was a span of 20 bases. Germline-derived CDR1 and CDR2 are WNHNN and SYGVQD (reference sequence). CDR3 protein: CAITRRGDLYEQYF. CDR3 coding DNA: TGCGCCATCACAAGGAGAGGCGATTTGTACGAGCAGTACTTC.

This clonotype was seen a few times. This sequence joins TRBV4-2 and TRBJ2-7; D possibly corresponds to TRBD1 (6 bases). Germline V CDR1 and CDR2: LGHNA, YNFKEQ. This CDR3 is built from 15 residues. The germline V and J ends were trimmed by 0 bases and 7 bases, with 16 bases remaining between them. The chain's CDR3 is CASSQEGTGLGEQYF. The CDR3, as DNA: TGTGCCAGCAGCCAAGAAGGAACAGGGCTCGGGGAGCAGTACTTC.

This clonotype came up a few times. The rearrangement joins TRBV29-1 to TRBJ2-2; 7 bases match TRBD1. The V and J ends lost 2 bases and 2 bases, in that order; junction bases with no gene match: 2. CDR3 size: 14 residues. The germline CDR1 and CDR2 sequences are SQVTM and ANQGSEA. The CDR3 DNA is TGCAGCGTTGAACGACAGGGTAACACCGGGGAGCTGTTTTTT. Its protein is CSVERQGNTGELFF.